A single sample is the source of the 14 T cell receptor beta chains below, sequenced in a study of beta chain features in type 1 diabetes. General observations from the study: TCRB CDR3s were moderately but significantly shorter in Type 1 diabetes patients in all four CD4+ subsets.

Sequenced material consisted of expressed TCRB transcripts (all of the isolated RNA was reverse transcribed). Generated by immunoSEQ multiplex PCR, the TCRdb table keeps only in-frame clones and is missing some. This sample yields roughly 150,000 clones, of which about 9% are seen a single time; roughly 0.72% belongs to the top ten. These TCRs' antigens remain unknown. Sample: central memory CD4+ T cells from blood. The source is a woman aged 30 to 39 with type 1 diabetes.

The chain couples TRBV28 to TRBJ1-1, with a tentative D call TRBD1 (6 bases). Per germline, CDR1 MDHEN and CDR2 SYDVKM. Between the trimmed V and J ends, which lost 5 bases and 4 bases, there was a span of 20 bases. The CDR3 contains 16 residues. The CDR3 DNA reads as TGTGCCAGCAGTCAAGGTCCAGGAGGGGGGGTCACTGAAGCTTTCTTT. It translates to CASSQGPGGGVTEAFF.

The rearrangement links TRBV7-9 to TRBJ1-2; 8 bases agree with TRBD1. The CDR3 is 13 amino acids. The V and J ends lost 7 bases and 1 base, in that order; junction bases with no gene match: 2. CDR1 and CDR2 from the germline V gene are SEHNR and FQNEAQ (reference sequence). CDR3 region: CASNTGGNYGYTF. The DNA of the CDR3 is TGTGCCAGCAACACAGGGGGTAACTATGGCTACACCTTC. Combining the CDR3 with reference TRBV7-9 and TRBJ1-2 gives the whole variable domain DTGVSQNPRHKITKRGQNVTFRCDPISEHNRLYWYRQTLGQGPEFLTYFQNEAQLEKSRLLSDRFSAERPKGSFSTLEIQRTEQGDSAMYLCASNTGGNYGYTFGSGTRLTVV.

The chain is built from TRBV28 and TRBJ2-7, with no clear D. Germline V CDR1 and CDR2: MDHEN, SYDVKM. The V end was cut by 6 bases, the J end by 0 bases, with 6 bases between. This CDR3 is 12 amino acids long. The CDR3, as DNA: TGTGCCAGCAGAGCGAGCTCCTACGAGCAGTACTTC. Residues: CASRASSYEQYF.

The V call is TRBV10-3, the J call TRBJ1-5; a possible D gene is TRBD1 (5 bases). The CDR3 length is 14 residues. Deletions cut 10 bases from V and 6 bases from J, with 19 bases between. CDR1 is ENHRY and CDR2 is SYGVKD in the germline V gene. In nucleotides, the CDR3 is TGTGCCACCCGAGGCGGCAGGGAGGGTCAGCCCCAGCATTTT. Protein: CATRGGREGQPQHF.

This clone has more than one count but fewer than ten. At one of its ends the junction is not consistent with the germline gene, which may arise from a read error. V and J are TRBV6-1 and TRBJ1-1; D remains ambiguous. Germline V CDR1 and CDR2: MNHNS, SASEGT. The CDR3 spans 12 residues. Here the CDR3 DNA reads TGTGCCAGCGGTGAGGAGTTAATAGTGGCTTTCTTT. Its protein is CASGEELIVAFF.

In its sample, this clone was seen a few times. The chain employs TRBV30 and TRBJ2-3; TRBD2 matches 7 bases. This CDR3 is 14 amino acids long. The germline V gene encodes CDR1 GTSNPN and CDR2 SVGIG (reference sequence). The V and J ends lost 0 bases and 3 bases, in that order; junction bases with no gene match: 3. The CDR3 DNA reads TGTGCCTGGAGTGTACCAGCGGGGACAGATACGCAGTATTTT. Its translation: CAWSVPAGTDTQYF.

The gene calls are TRBV7-9 and TRBJ2-7; 8 bases map to TRBD1. Germline V gene sequence: CDR1 SEHNR, CDR2 FQNEAQ (reference sequence). This CDR3 is 15 amino acids long. V shed 1 base and J 5 bases; nucleotides not matched to a gene: 7. The CDR3, as DNA: TGTGCCAGCAGCTTAGGGGCGGGACAGGACCACGAGCAGTACTTC. Its protein product is CASSLGAGQDHEQYF.

This clone was seen a few times. The CDR3 reads CASSQGGSYNEQFF. The DNA of the CDR3 is TGTGCCAGCTCACAAGGGGGATCCTACAATGAGCAGTTCTTC. This chain connects TRBV18 to TRBJ2-1; D is perhaps TRBD1 (6 bases). The CDR3 length is 14 residues. Germline V CDR1 and CDR2: KGHSH, LQKENI. Trimming cost V 4 bases and J 1 base, with 8 bases left between them.

This clone was seen only a few times. This chain links TRBV7-8 with TRBJ1-1; TRBD1 is a possible D gene (6 bases). Germline CDR1 SGHVS, CDR2 FQNEAQ. This CDR3 has 14 residues. V gave up 0 bases and J gave up 3 bases, with 8 bases separating them. The DNA of the CDR3 is TGTGCCAGCAGCTTAGCACAGGGCGACACTGAAGCTTTCTTT. It is translated as CASSLAQGDTEAFF.

This clone was observed a handful of times. The V call is TRBV6-1, the J call TRBJ1-1; unclear D gene. Trimming stripped 2 bases from V and 1 base from J, with 5 bases between. CDR3 size: 13 residues. CDR1 and CDR2 from the germline V gene are MNHNS and SASEGT. The CDR3: CASSELSNTEAFF. The CDR3 nucleotides read TGTGCCAGCAGTGAACTATCGAACACTGAAGCTTTCTTT.

The chain is built from TRBV19 and TRBJ2-1, with D possibly TRBD2 on 6 matching bases. The V end lost 11 bases, the J end lost 9 bases, and 14 bases lay between the germline ends. CDR1 and CDR2 (germline): LNHDA, SQIVND (reference sequence). This CDR3 contains 11 residues. The CDR3 nucleotides read TGTGCCGGCGATTCGGAGGGTGAGCAGTTCTTC. Amino acid sequence: CAGDSEGEQFF.

The chain recombines TRBV18 with TRBJ2-5; 9 nucleotides match TRBD2. This CDR3 is built from 15 residues. Germline V gives CDR1 KGHSH, CDR2 LQKENI. V shed 1 base, J shed 5 bases, and the junction held 5 bases outside the gene matches. The CDR3 loop is CASSPRLAVLETQYF. The CDR3 coding sequence is TGTGCCAGCTCACCACGACTAGCGGTGCTGGAGACCCAGTACTTC.

A few counts support this clone. The chain couples TRBV5-1 to TRBJ2-1; 8 bases line up with TRBD2. The junction had 11 bases not matched to a gene; V was cut back by 3 bases and J by 6 bases. Germline V gene sequence: CDR1 SGHRS, CDR2 YFSETQ. CDR3 length: 16 amino acids. Here the CDR3 DNA reads TGCGCCAGCAGCTCTGAGGGAAGCGGGGGTAGCAATGAGCAGTTCTTC. It yields the protein CASSSEGSGGSNEQFF.

The chain carries TRBV30 and TRBJ1-5; a weak D match, TRBD1 (5 bases). Germline values: CDR1 GTSNPN, CDR2 SVGIG (reference sequence). The CDR3 consists of 14 residues. The germline V and J ends were trimmed by 2 bases and 7 bases, with 15 bases remaining between them. The CDR3 DNA reads TGTGCCTGGAGTCCCGATGGAGGGGTCCAGCCCCAGCATTTT. Translated: CAWSPDGGVQPQHF.